This T cell receptor beta chain came from a study of technical replicates of blood from a handful of donors. Profiled with immunoSEQ multiplex PCR; TCRdb holds only in-frame clones, not every one. This sample carries more than 75,000 clones, around 93% of them seen once, and the ten largest clones take approximately 0.3%. This CDR3 is built from 15 residues. Germline values: CDR1 SQVTM, CDR2 ANQGSEA. With 4 bases clipped from V and 0 bases from J, the junction kept 9 bases outside the gene matches. The specimen was T cells isolated from PBMCs. The chain recombines TRBV29-1 with TRBJ2-7; 7 bases line up with TRBD1. The receptor comes from a human donor in good health. In DNA, the CDR3 is TGCAGCGTTGTTAGCCCCCGGGACAGCTCCTACGAGCAGTACTTC. Its protein is CSVVSPRDSSYEQYF.